This note documents a single T cell receptor beta chain sequence. Per the authors' pipeline: Using reference gene primer amplification, nucleated cell counts were estimated. TCRdb's copy holds only in-frame clones and misses some; the assay was immunoSEQ multiplex PCR. From that table come the V and J calls and clone size; the DNA was used to work out D and trimming. The table records fewer than 350,000 clones, around 90% of them present only once. The CDR3 loop spans 14 amino acids. The germline V gene has CDR1 MDHEN and CDR2 SYDVKM. Trimming shortened V by 6 bases and J by 4 bases, and 13 bases separated the two germline ends. The data stem from a study of blood T cell repertoires in COVID-19. Researchers sorted participants into cohorts using their self-reported clinical history.

Material: PBMCs or T cells enriched from blood (not recorded which). The TCR sequence derives from a woman aged 40 to 50 with acute COVID-19. The rearrangement links TRBV28 to TRBJ1-5; D possibly corresponds to TRBD1 (6 bases). CDR3 in DNA: TGTGCCAGCAGCGTCGACAGGATAAATCAGCCCCAGCATTTT. Translated, it gives CASSVDRINQPQHF.